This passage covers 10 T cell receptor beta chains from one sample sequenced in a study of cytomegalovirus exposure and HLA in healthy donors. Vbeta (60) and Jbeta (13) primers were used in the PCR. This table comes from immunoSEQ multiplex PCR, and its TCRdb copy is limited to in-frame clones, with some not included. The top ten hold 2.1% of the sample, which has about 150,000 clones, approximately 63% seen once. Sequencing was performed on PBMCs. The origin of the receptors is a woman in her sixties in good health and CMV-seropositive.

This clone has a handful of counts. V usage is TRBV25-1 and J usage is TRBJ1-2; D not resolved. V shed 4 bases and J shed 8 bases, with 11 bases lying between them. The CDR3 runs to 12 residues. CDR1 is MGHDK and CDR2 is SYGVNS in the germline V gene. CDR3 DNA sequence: TGTGCCAGCAGTGGTGTTATGAGAGGCTACACCTTC. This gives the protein CASSGVMRGYTF.

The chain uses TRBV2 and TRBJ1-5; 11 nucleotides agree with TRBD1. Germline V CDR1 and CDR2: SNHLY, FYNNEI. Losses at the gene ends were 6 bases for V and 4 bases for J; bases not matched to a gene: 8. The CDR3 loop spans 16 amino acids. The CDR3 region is CASSSRDRGWNQPQHF. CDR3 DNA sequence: TGTGCCAGCAGCTCAAGGGACAGGGGGTGGAATCAGCCCCAGCATTTT.

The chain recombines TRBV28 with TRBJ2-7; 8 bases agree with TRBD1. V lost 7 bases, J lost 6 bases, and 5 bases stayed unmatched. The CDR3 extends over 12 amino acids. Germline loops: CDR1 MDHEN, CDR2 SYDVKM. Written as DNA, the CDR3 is TGTGCCAGCAACGGACAGGGTGTCGAGCAGTACTTC. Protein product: CASNGQGVEQYF.

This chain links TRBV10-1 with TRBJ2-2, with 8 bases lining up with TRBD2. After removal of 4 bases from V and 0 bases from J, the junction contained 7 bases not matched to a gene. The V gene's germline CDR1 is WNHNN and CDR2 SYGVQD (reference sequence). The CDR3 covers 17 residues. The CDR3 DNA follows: TGCGCCAGCAGTGCTACTAGCGGCCGCGCGAACACCGGGGAGCTGTTTTTT. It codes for CASSATSGRANTGELFF.

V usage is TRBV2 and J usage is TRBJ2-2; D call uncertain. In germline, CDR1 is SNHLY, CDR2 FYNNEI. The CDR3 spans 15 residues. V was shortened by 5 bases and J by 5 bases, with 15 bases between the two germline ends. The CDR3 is CASSPDLARTGELFF. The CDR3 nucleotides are TGTGCCAGCAGTCCTGACTTGGCGCGTACCGGGGAGCTGTTTTTT.

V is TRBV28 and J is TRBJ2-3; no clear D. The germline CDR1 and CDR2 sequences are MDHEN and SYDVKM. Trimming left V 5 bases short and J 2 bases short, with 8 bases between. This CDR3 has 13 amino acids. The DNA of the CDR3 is TGTGCCAGCAGTCCCTCTCTCACAGATACGCAGTATTTT. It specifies CASSPSLTDTQYF.

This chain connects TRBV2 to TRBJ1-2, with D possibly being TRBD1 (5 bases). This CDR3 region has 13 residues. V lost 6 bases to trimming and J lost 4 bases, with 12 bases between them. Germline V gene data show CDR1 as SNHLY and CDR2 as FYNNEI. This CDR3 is CASRSQGLYGYTF. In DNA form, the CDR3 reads TGTGCCAGCAGGTCCCAGGGACTCTATGGCTACACCTTC.

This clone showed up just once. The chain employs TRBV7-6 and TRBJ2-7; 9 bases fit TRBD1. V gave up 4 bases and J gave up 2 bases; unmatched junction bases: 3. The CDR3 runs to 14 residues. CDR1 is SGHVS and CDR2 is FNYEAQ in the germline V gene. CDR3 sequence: CASSYRQGAYEQYF. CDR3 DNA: TGTGCCAGCAGCTATCGACAGGGGGCCTACGAGCAGTACTTC.

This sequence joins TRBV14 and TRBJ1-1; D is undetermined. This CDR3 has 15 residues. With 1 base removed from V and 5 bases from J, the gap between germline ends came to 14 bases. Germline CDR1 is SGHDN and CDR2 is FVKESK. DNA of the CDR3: TGTGCCAGCAGCCAAGTAACCGGCGGTGGGACTGAAGCTTTCTTT. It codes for CASSQVTGGGTEAFF.

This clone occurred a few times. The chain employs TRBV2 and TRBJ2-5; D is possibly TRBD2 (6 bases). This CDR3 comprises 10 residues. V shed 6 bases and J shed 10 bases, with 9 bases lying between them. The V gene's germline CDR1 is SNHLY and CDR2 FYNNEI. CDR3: CASREGSQYF. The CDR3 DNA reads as TGTGCCAGCAGGGAGGGGAGCCAGTACTTC.